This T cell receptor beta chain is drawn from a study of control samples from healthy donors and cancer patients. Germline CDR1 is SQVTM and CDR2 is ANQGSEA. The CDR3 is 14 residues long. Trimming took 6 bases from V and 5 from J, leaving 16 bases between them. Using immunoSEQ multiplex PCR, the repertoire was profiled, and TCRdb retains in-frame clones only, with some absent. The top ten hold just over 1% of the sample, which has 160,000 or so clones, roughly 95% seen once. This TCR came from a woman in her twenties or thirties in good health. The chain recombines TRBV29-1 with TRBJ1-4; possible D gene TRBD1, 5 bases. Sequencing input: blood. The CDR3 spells CSVRDSNLNEKLFF. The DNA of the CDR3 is TGCAGCGTACGTGACAGTAACCTCAATGAAAAACTGTTTTTT.